The TCR beta chain described here comes from a study of blood T cell repertoires in COVID-19. CDR3 length: 15 amino acids. Sequencing used immunoSEQ multiplex PCR; TCRdb keeps in-frame clones, though not all of them. The sample consists of around 99,000 clones, about 78% of them appearing once. The sample consisted of peripheral blood. The source is a man aged 45-60 years who had recovered from COVID-19. This sequence joins TRBV7-5 and TRBJ2-7; TRBD1, the table's D call, lacks a check against the DNA. TRBV7-5 is noted as a pseudogene. CDR3 bases: TGTGCCAGAAGCCGCGCCGGGACAGGGGGCTACGAGCAGTACTTC. Residues: CARSRAGTGGYEQYF.